Listed below are T cell receptor beta chains from one sample, sequenced in a study of blood T cell repertoires in COVID-19. The protocol was immunoSEQ multiplex PCR, while the TCRdb copy is restricted to in-frame clones and leaves out a portion. The data hold approximately 210,000 clones, with roughly 84% observed a single time. The specimen sequenced was peripheral blood. The receptors stem from a woman in her thirties or forties who had recovered from COVID-19. Both conserved end residues are part of each CDR3. The D gene is left open where the match is weak. Clone size is shown for a subset of rows, as once, few, many or a class of expanded clone.

v_call: TRBV29-1
d_call: .
cdr3_length: 16
j_call: TRBJ1-3
clone_size: .
cdr3_aa: CSARRAGAASGNTIYF

v_call: TRBV7-2
d_call: TRBD2
cdr3_length: 15
j_call: TRBJ2-7
clone_size: .
cdr3_aa: CASSLGLAGFYEQYF

v_call: TRBV5-1
d_call: .
cdr3_length: 13
j_call: TRBJ2-7
clone_size: .
cdr3_aa: CASSLEALYEQYF

v_call: TRBV25-1
d_call: .
cdr3_length: 14
j_call: TRBJ1-2
clone_size: .
cdr3_aa: CASSGTSRSYGYTF

v_call: TRBV29-1
d_call: .
cdr3_length: 11
j_call: TRBJ1-2
clone_size: .
cdr3_aa: CSVQAGLGYTF

v_call: TRBV20-1
d_call: .
cdr3_length: 11
j_call: TRBJ2-7
clone_size: once
cdr3_aa: CSAHHTYEQYF

v_call: TRBV6-6
d_call: TRBD1
cdr3_length: 12
j_call: TRBJ1-2
clone_size: .
cdr3_aa: CASDRENYGYTF

v_call: TRBV4-1
d_call: TRBD2
cdr3_length: 18
j_call: TRBJ2-5
clone_size: .
cdr3_aa: CASSQDYGLAGVVETQYF

v_call: TRBV2
d_call: .
cdr3_length: 14
j_call: TRBJ1-1
clone_size: .
cdr3_aa: CASSEARLNTEAFF

v_call: TRBV3-1/TRBV3-2
d_call: .
cdr3_length: 13
j_call: TRBJ2-1
clone_size: .
cdr3_aa: CASSPGQYNEQFF

v_call: TRBV30
d_call: TRBD2
cdr3_length: 16
j_call: TRBJ2-7
clone_size: .
cdr3_aa: CAWSSLTSGSEYEQYF

v_call: TRBV27
d_call: TRBD1
cdr3_length: 13
j_call: TRBJ2-5
clone_size: .
cdr3_aa: CASSRTGERTQYF

v_call: TRBV18
d_call: .
cdr3_length: 15
j_call: TRBJ2-1
clone_size: .
cdr3_aa: CASSPGAGGYNEQFF

v_call: TRBV30
d_call: .
cdr3_length: 15
j_call: TRBJ2-3
clone_size: .
cdr3_aa: CAWSVLLLGTDTQYF

v_call: TRBV5-1
d_call: .
cdr3_length: 15
j_call: TRBJ2-2
clone_size: .
cdr3_aa: CASSSQESNTGELFF

v_call: TRBV19
d_call: TRBD1
cdr3_length: 15
j_call: TRBJ2-5
clone_size: .
cdr3_aa: CASSTHRGPQETQYF

v_call: TRBV30
d_call: .
cdr3_length: 15
j_call: TRBJ2-3
clone_size: .
cdr3_aa: CAWTEPGLRTDTQYF

v_call: TRBV30
d_call: TRBD1
cdr3_length: 15
j_call: TRBJ1-5
clone_size: .
cdr3_aa: CAWSPKGQGDQPQHF

v_call: TRBV7-9
d_call: TRBD2
cdr3_length: 12
j_call: TRBJ2-1
clone_size: .
cdr3_aa: CAPGTSADEQFF